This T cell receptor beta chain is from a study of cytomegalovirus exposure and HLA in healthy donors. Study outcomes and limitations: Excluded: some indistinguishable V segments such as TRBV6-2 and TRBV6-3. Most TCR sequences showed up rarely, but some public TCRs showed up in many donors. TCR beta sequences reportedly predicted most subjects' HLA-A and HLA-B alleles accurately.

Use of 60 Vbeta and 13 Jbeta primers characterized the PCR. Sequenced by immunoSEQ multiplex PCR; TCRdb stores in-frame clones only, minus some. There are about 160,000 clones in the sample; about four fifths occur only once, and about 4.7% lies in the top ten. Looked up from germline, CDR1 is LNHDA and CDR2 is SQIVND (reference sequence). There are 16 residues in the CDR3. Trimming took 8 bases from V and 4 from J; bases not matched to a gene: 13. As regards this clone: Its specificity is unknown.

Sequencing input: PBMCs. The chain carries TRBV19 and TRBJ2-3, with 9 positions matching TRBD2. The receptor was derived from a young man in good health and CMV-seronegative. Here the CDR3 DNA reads TGTGCCAGTGATTGGGCTAGCGGGGCAAACTCAGATACGCAGTATTTT. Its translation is CASDWASGANSDTQYF.